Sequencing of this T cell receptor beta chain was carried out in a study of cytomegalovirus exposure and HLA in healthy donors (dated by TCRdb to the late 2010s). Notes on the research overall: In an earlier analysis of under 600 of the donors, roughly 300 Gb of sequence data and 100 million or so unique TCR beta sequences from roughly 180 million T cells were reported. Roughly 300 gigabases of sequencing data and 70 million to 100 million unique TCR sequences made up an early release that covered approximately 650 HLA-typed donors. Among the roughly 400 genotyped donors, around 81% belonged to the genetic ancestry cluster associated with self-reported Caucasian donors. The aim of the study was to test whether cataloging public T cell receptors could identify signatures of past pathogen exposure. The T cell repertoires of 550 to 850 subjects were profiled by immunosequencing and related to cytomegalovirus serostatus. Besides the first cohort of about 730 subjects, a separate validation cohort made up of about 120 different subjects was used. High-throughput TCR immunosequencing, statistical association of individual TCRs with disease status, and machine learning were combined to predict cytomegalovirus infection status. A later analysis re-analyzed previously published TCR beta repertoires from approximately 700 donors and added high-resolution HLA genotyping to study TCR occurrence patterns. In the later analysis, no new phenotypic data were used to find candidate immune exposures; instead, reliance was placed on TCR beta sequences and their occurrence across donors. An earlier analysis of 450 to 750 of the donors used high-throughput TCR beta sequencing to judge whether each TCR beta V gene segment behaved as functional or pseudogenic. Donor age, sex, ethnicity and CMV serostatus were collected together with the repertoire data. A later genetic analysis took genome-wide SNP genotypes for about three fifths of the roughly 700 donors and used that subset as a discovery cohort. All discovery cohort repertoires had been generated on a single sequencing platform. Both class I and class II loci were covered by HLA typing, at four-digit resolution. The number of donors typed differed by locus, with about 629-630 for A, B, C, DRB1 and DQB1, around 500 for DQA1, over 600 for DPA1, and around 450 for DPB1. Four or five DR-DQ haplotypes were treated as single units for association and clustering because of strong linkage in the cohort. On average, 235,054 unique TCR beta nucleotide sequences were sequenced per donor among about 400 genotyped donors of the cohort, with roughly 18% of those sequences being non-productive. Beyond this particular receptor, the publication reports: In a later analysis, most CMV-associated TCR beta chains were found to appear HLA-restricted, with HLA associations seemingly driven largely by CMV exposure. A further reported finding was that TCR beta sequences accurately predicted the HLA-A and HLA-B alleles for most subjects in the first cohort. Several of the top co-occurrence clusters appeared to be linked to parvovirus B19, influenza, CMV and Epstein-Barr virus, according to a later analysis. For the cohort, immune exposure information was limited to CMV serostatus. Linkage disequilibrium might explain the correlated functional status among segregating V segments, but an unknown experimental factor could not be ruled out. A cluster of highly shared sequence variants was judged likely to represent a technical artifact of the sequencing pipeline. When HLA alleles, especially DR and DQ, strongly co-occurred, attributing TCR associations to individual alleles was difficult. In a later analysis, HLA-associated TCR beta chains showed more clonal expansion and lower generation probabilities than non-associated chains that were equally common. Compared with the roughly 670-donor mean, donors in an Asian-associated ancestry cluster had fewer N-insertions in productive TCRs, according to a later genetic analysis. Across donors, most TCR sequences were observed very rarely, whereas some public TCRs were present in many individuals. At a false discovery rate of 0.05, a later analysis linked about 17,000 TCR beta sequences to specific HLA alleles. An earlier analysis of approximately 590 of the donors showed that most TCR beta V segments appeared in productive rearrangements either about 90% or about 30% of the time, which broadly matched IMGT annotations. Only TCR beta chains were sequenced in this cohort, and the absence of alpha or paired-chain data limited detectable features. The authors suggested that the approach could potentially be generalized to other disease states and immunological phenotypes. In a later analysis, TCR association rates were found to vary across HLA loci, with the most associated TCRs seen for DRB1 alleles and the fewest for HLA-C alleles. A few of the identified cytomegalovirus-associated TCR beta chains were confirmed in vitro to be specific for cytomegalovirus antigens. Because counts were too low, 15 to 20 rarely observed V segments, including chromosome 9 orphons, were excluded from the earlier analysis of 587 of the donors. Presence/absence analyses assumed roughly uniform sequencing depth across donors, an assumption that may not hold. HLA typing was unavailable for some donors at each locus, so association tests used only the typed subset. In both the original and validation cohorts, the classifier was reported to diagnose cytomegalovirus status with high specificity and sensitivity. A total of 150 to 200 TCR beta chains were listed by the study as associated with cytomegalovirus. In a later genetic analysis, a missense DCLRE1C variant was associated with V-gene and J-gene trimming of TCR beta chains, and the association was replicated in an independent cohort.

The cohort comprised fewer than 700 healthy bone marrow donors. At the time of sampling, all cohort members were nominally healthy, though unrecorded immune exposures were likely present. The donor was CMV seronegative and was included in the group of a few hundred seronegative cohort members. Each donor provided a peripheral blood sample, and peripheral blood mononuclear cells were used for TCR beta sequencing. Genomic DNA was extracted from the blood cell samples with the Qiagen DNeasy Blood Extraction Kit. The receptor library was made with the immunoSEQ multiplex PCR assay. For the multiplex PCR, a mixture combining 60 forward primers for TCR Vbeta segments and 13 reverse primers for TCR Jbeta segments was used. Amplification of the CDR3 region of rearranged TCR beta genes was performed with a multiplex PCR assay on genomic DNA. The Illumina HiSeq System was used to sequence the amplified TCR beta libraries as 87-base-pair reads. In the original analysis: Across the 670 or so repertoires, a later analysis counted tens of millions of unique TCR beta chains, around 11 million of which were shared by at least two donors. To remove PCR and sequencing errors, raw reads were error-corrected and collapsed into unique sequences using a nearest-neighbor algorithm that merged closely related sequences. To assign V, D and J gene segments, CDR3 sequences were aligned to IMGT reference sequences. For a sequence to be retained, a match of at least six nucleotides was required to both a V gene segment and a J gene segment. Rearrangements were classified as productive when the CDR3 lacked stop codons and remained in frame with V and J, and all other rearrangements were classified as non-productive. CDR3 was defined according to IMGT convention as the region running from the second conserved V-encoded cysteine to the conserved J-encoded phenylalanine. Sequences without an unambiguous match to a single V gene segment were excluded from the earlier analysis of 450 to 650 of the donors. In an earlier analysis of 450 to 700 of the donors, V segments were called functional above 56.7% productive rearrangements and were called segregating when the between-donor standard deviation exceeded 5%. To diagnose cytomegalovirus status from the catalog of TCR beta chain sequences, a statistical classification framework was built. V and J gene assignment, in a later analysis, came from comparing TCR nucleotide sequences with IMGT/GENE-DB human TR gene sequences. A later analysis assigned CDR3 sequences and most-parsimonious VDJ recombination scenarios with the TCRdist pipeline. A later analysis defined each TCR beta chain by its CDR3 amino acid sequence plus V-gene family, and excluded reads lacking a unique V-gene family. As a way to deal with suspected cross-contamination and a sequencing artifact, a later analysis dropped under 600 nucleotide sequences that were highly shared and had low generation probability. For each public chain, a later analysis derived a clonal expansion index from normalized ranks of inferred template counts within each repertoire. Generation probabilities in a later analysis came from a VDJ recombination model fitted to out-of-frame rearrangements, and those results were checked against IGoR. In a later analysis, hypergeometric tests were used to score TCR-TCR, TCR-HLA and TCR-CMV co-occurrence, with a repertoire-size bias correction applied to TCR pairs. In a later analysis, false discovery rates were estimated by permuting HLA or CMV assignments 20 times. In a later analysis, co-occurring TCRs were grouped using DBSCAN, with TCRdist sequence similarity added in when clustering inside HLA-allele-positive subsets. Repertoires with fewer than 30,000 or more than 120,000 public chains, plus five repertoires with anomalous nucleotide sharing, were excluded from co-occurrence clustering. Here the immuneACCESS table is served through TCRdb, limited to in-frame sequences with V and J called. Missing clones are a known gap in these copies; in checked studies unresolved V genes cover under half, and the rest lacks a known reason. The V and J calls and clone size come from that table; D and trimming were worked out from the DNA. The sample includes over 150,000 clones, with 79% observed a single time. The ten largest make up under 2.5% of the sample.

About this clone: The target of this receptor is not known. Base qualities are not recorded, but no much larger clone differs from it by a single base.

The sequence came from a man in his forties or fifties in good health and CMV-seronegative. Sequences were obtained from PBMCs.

The CDR3 protein is CASLATGSTYEQYF. The nucleotide sequence is TGTGCCAGCCTCGCGACGGGGTCAACCTACGAGCAGTACTTC. The chain uses TRBV6-5 and TRBJ2-7; perhaps TRBD2 is the D gene, with 5 bases matching. From its cysteine to its phenylalanine, the CDR3 spans 14 amino acids. The CDR3 DNA has 42 bases and is translated from base 1. The trim is 8 bases for V and 2 bases for J, with a gap of 16 bases between the germline ends. The germline V gene specifies MNHEY as CDR1 and SVGAGI as CDR2.